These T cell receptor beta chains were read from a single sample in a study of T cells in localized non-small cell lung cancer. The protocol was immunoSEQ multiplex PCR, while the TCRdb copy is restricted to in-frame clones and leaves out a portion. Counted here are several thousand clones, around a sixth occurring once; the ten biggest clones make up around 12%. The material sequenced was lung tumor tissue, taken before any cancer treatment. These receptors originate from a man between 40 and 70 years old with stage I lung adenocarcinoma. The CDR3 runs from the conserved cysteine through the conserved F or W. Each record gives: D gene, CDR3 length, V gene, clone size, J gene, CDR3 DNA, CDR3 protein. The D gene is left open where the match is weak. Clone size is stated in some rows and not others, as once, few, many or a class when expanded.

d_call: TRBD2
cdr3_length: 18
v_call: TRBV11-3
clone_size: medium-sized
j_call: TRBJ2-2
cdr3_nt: TGTGCCAGCAGCGTACCGGGACTAGCGGGGGTTTACACCGGGGAGCTGTTTTTT
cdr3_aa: CASSVPGLAGVYTGELFF

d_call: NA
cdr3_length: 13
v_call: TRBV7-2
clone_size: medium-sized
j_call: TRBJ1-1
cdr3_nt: TGTGCCAGCGGACTGACAGGAGTCACTGAAGCTTTCTTT
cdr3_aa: CASGLTGVTEAFF

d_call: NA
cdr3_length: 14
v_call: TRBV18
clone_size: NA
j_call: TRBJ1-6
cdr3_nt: TGTGCCAGCTCACCACAGGCAGACAATTCACCCCTCCACTTT
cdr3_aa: CASSPQADNSPLHF

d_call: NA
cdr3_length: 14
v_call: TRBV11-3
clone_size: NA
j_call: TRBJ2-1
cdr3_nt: TGTGCCAGCAGCTTTCTAGCCAGGGACAATGAGCAGTTCTTC
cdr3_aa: CASSFLARDNEQFF

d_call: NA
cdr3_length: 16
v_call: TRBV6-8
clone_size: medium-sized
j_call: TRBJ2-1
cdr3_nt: TGTGCCAGCAGTGACCTAGGGACTCCCCGACACGGTGAGCAGTTCTTC
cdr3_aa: CASSDLGTPRHGEQFF

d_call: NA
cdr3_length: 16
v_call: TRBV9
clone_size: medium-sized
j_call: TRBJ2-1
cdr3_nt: TGTGCCAGCAGCGTAGGGATTGGCCCAACCGACAATGAGCAGTTCTTC
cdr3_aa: CASSVGIGPTDNEQFF

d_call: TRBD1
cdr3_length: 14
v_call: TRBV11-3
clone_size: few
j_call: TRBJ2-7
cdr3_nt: TGTGCCAGCAGGTCAGGGGGCCTCTCCTACGAGCAGTACTTC
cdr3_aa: CASRSGGLSYEQYF

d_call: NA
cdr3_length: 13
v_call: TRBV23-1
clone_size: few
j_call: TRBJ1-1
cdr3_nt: TGCGCCAGCAGCTTAGGTCTGGGGACTGAAGCTTTCTTT
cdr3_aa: CASSLGLGTEAFF

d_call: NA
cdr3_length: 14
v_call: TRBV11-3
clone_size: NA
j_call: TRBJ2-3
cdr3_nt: TGTGCCAGCAGCTTGGTACGGAGTTTGGATACGCAGTATTTT
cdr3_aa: CASSLVRSLDTQYF

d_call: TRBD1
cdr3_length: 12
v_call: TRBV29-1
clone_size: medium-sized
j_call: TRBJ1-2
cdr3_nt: TGCAGCGTCGACAGGGGGCGCGATGGCTACACCTTC
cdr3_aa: CSVDRGRDGYTF

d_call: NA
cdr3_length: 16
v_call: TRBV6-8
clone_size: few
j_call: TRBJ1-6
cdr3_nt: TGTGCCAGCAGCGTAGAACGGACCTCCTATAATTCACCCCTCCACTTT
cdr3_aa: CASSVERTSYNSPLHF

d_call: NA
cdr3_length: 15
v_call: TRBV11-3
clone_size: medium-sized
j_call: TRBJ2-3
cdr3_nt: TGTGCCAGCAGCCCCCTGGGTAGTGGGGGAGATACGCAGTATTTT
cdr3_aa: CASSPLGSGGDTQYF

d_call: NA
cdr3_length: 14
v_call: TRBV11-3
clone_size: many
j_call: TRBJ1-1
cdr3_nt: TGTGCCAGCAGCTTAAGAGCCCCGAACACTGAAGCTTTCTTT
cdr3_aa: CASSLRAPNTEAFF

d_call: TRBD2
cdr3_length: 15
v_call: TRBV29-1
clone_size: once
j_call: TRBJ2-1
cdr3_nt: TGCAGCGTTGCGTATGGTAGCGGGCCCTACAATGAGCAGTTCTTC
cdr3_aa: CSVAYGSGPYNEQFF

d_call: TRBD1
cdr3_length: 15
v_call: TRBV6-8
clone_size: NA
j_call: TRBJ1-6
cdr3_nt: TGTGCCAGCATCCCCTCTGGGACAGTAGCCTCACCCCTCCACTTT
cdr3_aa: CASIPSGTVASPLHF

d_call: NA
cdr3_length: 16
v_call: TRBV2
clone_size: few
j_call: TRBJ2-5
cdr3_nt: TGTGCCAGCAGCGTAGCTACGAGGGGGGGGCAAGAGACCCAGTACTTC
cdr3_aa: CASSVATRGGQETQYF

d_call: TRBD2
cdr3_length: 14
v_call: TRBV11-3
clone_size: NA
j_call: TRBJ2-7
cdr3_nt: TGTGCCAGCAGCTCCGGGACTAGTCCAGACGAGCAGTACTTC
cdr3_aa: CASSSGTSPDEQYF

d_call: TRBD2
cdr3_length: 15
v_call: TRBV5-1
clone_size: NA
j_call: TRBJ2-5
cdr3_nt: TGCGCCAGCAGCTTTCACGGGGGGGCCGAGGAGACCCAGTACTTC
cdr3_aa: CASSFHGGAEETQYF

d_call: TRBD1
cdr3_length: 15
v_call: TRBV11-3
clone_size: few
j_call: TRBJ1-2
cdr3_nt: TGTGCCAGCAGCCTCGGGACAGGAAGTCTCTATGGCTACACCTTC
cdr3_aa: CASSLGTGSLYGYTF

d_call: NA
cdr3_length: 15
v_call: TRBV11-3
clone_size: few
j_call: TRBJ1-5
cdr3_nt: TGTGCCAGCAGCCAGAGGCAGGGGCCTAGTCAGCCCCAGCATTTT
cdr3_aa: CASSQRQGPSQPQHF

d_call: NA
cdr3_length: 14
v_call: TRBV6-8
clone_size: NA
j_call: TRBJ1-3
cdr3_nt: TGTGCCAGCAGCACTTGGGGAAACGGAAACACCATATATTTT
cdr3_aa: CASSTWGNGNTIYF

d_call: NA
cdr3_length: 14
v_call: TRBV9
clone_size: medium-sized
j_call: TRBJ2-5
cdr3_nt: TGTGCCAGCAGCTTCGGACACTTTCAAGAGACCCAGTACTTC
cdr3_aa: CASSFGHFQETQYF

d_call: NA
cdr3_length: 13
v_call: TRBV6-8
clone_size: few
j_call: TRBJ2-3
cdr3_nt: TGTGCCAGCAGCCGACCTATGACAGATACGCAGTATTTT
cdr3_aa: CASSRPMTDTQYF

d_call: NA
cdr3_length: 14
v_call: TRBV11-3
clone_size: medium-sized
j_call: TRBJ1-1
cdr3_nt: TGTGCCAGCAGCTTAGACCGGGTGGGTACTGAAGCTTTCTTT
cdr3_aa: CASSLDRVGTEAFF

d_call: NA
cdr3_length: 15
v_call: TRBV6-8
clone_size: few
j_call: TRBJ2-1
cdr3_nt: TGTGCCAGCAGTTACTCGCGGGCAAGCTACAATGAGCAGTTCTTC
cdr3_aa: CASSYSRASYNEQFF

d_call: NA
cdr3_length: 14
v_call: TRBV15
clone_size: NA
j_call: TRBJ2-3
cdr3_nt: TGTGCCACCAGCAGAGCGGGAGAGGCAGATACGCAGTATTTT
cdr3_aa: CATSRAGEADTQYF

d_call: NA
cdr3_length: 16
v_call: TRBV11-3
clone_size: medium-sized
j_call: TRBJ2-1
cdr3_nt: TGTGCCAGCAGCCAAGTTGGGGGCGACTCCTACAATGAGCAGTTCTTC
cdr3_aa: CASSQVGGDSYNEQFF

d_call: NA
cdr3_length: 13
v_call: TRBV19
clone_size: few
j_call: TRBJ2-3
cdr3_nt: TGTGCCAGTAGATGGGGCGGGACAGATACGCAGTATTTT
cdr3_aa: CASRWGGTDTQYF

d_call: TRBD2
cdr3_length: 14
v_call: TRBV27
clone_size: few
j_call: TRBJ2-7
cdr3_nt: TGTGCCAGCAGCCTCGATAGCGGGAGGAGCGAGCAGTACTTC
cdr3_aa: CASSLDSGRSEQYF

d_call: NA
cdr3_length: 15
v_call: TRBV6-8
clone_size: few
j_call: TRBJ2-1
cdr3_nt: TGTGCCAGCAGTTACTACGCCAGGGATTACAATGAGCAGTTCTTC
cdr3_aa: CASSYYARDYNEQFF

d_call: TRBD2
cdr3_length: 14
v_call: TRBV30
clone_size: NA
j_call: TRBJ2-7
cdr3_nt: TGTGCCTGGAGTGTTTTTGCGGGGGCCTACGAGCAGTACTTC
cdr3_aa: CAWSVFAGAYEQYF

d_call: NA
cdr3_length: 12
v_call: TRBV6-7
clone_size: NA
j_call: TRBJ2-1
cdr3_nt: TGTGCCAGCAGTGAGCCCGGGTATGAGCAGTTCTTC
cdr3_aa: CASSEPGYEQFF

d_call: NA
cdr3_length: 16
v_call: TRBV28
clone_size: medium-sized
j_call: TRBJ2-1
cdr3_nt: TGTGCCAGCAGTTTCCTTCTCTCGACTGGGAACAATGAGCAGTTCTTC
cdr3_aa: CASSFLLSTGNNEQFF

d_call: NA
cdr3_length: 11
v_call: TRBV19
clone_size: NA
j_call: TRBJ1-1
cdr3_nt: TGTGCCAGTAGCTGGGGACGGAAAGCTTTCTTT
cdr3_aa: CASSWGRKAFF

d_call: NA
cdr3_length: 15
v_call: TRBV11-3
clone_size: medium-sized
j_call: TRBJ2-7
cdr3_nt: TGTGCCAGCAGCCCCGGGGGCCCTGATCTATACGAGCAGTACTTC
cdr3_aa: CASSPGGPDLYEQYF

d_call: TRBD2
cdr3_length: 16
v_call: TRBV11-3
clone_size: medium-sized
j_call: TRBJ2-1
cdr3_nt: TGTGCCAGCAGTCCCGGGGGGGGATCTCGGTACAATGAGCAGTTCTTC
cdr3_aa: CASSPGGGSRYNEQFF

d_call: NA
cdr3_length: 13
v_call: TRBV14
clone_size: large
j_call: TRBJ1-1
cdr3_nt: TGTGCCAGCAGCCAAGATTTGGCCACTGAAGCTTTCTTT
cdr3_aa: CASSQDLATEAFF

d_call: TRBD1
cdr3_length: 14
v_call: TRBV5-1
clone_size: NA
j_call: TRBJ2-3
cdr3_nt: TGCGCCAGCAGCTTAGCACAGGGGATAGATACGCAGTATTTT
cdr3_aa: CASSLAQGIDTQYF

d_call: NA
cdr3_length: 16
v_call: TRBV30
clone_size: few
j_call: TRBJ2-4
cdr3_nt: TGTGCCTGGGCTTCAGGAGGGGGCATAGCCAAAAACATTCAGTACTTC
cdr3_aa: CAWASGGGIAKNIQYF

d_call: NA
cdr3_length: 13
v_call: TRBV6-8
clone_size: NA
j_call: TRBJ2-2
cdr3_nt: TGTGCCAGCAGTGGGGACTACACCGGGGAGCTGTTTTTT
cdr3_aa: CASSGDYTGELFF

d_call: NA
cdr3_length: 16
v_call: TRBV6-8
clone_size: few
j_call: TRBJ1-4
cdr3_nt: TGTGCCAGCAGTTATTCGTGGGGCAGTCGAAATGAAAAACTGTTTTTT
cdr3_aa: CASSYSWGSRNEKLFF

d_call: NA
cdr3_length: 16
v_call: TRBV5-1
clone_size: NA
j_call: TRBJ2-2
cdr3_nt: TGCGCCAGCAGCTTGGCACAGGCCGTGGGCACCGGGGAGCTGTTTTTT
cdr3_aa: CASSLAQAVGTGELFF

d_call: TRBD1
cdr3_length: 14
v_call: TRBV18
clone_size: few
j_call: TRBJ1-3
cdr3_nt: TGTGCCAGCTTAGACCGACAGGGCAGGAACACCATATATTTT
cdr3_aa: CASLDRQGRNTIYF

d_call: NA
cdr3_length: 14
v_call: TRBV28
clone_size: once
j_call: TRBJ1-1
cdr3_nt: TGTGCCAGCCGCCTTTCGGACGCCACCACTGAAGCTTTCTTT
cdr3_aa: CASRLSDATTEAFF

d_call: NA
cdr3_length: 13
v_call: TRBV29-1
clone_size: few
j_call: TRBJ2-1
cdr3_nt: TGCAGCGTTGGAGGGACATACTACAATGAGCAGTTCTTC
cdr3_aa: CSVGGTYYNEQFF

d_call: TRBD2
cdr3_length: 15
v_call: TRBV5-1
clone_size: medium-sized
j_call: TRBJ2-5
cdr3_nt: TGCGCCAGCAGATCTTCTAGCGGGGGCCAAGAGACCCAGTACTTC
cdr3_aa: CASRSSSGGQETQYF

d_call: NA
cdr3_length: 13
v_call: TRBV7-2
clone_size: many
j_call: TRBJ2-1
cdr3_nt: TGTGCCAGCAGCCAAGAGATCGGGAGTGAGCAGTTCTTC
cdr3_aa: CASSQEIGSEQFF

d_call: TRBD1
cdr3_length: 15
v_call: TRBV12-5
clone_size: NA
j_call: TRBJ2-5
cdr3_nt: TGTGCTAGTGGGACCGGGACAGGGGGCGGGGAGACCCAGTACTTC
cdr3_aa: CASGTGTGGGETQYF

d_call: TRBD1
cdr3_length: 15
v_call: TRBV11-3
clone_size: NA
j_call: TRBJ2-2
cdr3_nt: TGTGCCAGCAGCCTGGGGCAGGGGGCAACCGGGGAGCTGTTTTTT
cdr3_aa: CASSLGQGATGELFF

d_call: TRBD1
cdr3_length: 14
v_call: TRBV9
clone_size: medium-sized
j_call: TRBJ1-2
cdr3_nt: TGTGCCAGCAGCAGCCGGGACAGCGCGCATGGCTACACCTTC
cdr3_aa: CASSSRDSAHGYTF

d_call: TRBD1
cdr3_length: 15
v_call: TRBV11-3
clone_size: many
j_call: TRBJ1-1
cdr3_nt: TGTGCCAGCAGCCCCGGGGACAGACAAAACACTGAAGCTTTCTTT
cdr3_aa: CASSPGDRQNTEAFF

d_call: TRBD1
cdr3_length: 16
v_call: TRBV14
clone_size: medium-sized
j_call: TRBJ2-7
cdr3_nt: TGTGCCAGCAGCCAAGTGTGGGGACAGGGGTCCTACGAGCAGTACTTC
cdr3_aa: CASSQVWGQGSYEQYF

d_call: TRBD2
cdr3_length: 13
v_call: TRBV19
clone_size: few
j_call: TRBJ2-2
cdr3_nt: TGTGCCAGTAGGGATAGCGGGATCGGGGAGCTGTTTTTT
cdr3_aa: CASRDSGIGELFF

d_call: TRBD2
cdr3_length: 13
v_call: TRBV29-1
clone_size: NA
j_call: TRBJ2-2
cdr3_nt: TGCAGCGTAGGGACTATCAGCACCGGGGAGCTGTTTTTT
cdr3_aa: CSVGTISTGELFF